One and the same sample provided the 30 T cell receptor beta chains below, sequenced in a study of identical twins. TCRdb called the 5' RACE reads again in MiXCR, with one record for every CDR3 protein. The sample lists around 960,000 distinct CDR3 sequences, 9% to 15% occurring once. These same records also appear under a second study, on yellow fever vaccine responses in identical twins.

Sequences were obtained from PBMCs. The source is a woman between 18 and 29 years old in good health.

The genes are TRBV5-1 and TRBJ1-2; D might be TRBD1 (6 bases). Trimming took off 4 bases at V and 4 bases at J, with 14 bases between the two ends. Germline CDR1 and CDR2: SGHRS and YFSETQ. The CDR3 extends over 14 amino acids. The CDR3 loop is CASSPGDNVYGYTF. CDR3 sequence (DNA): TGCGCCAGCAGCCCAGGGGACAACGTCTATGGCTACACCTTC.

CDR3 sequence (DNA): TGCGCCAGCAGCCAAGATCCCAGGCAGAACACCGGGGAGCTGTTTTTT. This encodes CASSQDPRQNTGELFF. The chain has TRBV4-1 and TRBJ2-2; D gene uncertain. Germline lookup yields CDR1 MGHRA and CDR2 YSYEKL. Trimming removed 0 bases from V and 1 base from J, with 9 bases in between. The CDR3 totals 16 residues.

This clonotype came up a few times. The V gene is TRBV11-2, the J gene TRBJ2-1, with TRBD2 matching over 14 bases. Germline CDR1 and CDR2: SGHAT and FQNNGV. V lost 5 bases to trimming and J lost 4 bases; unmatched junction nucleotides: 16. This CDR3 has 20 residues. CDR3 sequence reads: CASSVPGLAGVGTPYNEQFF. CDR3 in DNA: TGTGCCAGCAGCGTCCCGGGACTAGCGGGAGTGGGGACCCCGTACAATGAGCAGTTCTTC.

This clonotype showed up just a few times. The chain employs TRBV5-6 and TRBJ1-2; D is unresolved. V was trimmed by 3 bases and J by 1 base, leaving 13 bases between them. The CDR3 is 15 residues long. Germline loops: CDR1 SGHDT, CDR2 YYEEEE. CDR3 DNA: TGTGCCAGCAGCTATGAACAGCAACTTAACTATGGCTACACCTTC. Protein: CASSYEQQLNYGYTF.

The chain carries TRBV7-9 and TRBJ2-1, with 10 positions matching TRBD2. V gave up 5 bases and J gave up 6 bases; unmatched junction bases: 7. This CDR3 spans 15 amino acids. Germline CDR1 and CDR2: SEHNR and FQNEAQ (reference sequence). CDR3 protein: CASSPGLAVINEQFF. CDR3 in DNA: TGTGCCAGCAGCCCCGGACTAGCGGTCATCAATGAGCAGTTCTTC.

The chain employs TRBV12-3 or TRBV12-4 and TRBJ2-5; D is unclear. V shed 1 base and J shed 3 bases, with 9 bases lying between them. This CDR3 is 14 amino acids long. CDR3 sequence: CASSLGSEEETQYF. The DNA of the CDR3 is TGTGCCAGCAGTTTAGGGTCCGAAGAAGAGACCCAGTACTTC.

In its sample, this clonotype was seen a few times. This chain connects TRBV27 to TRBJ1-5; 9 nucleotides line up with TRBD1. Looked up from germline, CDR1 is MNHEY and CDR2 is SMNVEV (reference sequence). This CDR3 comprises 14 residues. The J segment lost 5 bases and the V segment lost 3 bases, leaving 2 bases of the junction unmatched. In DNA, the CDR3 is TGTGCCAGCAGTTTGAACAGGGGGCATCAGCCCCAGCATTTT. Protein sequence: CASSLNRGHQPQHF.

The chain employs TRBV19 and TRBJ2-1, with 7 bases fitting TRBD2. The CDR3 contains 13 residues. Trimming cost V 6 bases and J 6 bases; bases outside gene matches: 5. The V gene's germline CDR1 is LNHDA and CDR2 SQIVND (reference sequence). This CDR3 is CASRRTSVNEQFF. The DNA of the CDR3 is TGTGCCAGTAGAAGAACTAGCGTCAATGAGCAGTTCTTC.

The rearrangement uses TRBV7-9 and TRBJ2-1; perhaps TRBD2 as D (6 bases). There are 14 residues in the CDR3. CDR1 and CDR2 from the germline V gene are SEHNR and FQNEAQ (reference sequence). V was clipped by 4 bases and J by 7 bases, with 14 bases between them. CDR3 loop: CASSSTGVSNEQFF. The CDR3 nucleotides are TGTGCCAGCAGCTCCACGGGGGTCAGTAATGAGCAGTTCTTC.

This chain uses TRBV12-3 or TRBV12-4 with TRBJ2-3; D call uncertain. Between the trimmed V and J ends, which lost 6 bases and 1 base, there was a span of 20 bases. The CDR3 covers 17 residues. The CDR3 spells CASRLYHPGFRTDTQYF. CDR3 nucleotides: TGTGCCAGCAGGCTTTACCACCCCGGGTTCCGCACAGATACGCAGTATTTT.

This clonotype was picked up many times. The chain recombines TRBV29-1 with TRBJ1-5; D uncertain. The V gene lost 4 bases and the J gene lost 4 bases, with 11 bases spanning the gap. This CDR3 contains 13 residues. In germline, CDR1 is SQVTM, CDR2 ANQGSEA. The CDR3 loop reads CSVGDQVNQPQHF. In DNA form, the CDR3 reads TGCAGCGTTGGGGATCAGGTAAATCAGCCCCAGCATTTT.

The V and J genes are TRBV28 and TRBJ2-5; 7 bases are shared with TRBD2. V lost 7 bases, J lost 6 bases, and 14 bases stayed unmatched. The V gene's germline CDR1 is MDHEN and CDR2 SYDVKM. There are 15 residues in the CDR3. Here the CDR3 reads CASIQGAGLGKTQYF. CDR3 sequence (DNA): TGTGCCAGCATACAAGGAGCGGGGCTTGGGAAGACCCAGTACTTC. The full variable domain, with the rest looked up from reference TRBV28 and TRBJ2-5, is DVKVTQSSRYLVKRTGEKVFLECVQDMDHENMFWYRQDPGLGLRLIYFSYDVKMKEKGDIPEGYSVSREKKERFSLILESASTNQTSMYLCASIQGAGLGKTQYFGPGTRLLVL.

The sample holds a few counts of this clonotype. The chain has TRBV24-1 and TRBJ2-5; D call uncertain. The CDR3 spans 12 residues. With 1 base removed from V and 5 bases from J, the gap between germline ends came to 4 bases. CDR1 KGHDR and CDR2 SFDVKD come from the germline V gene. The CDR3: CATSDFFETQYF. In DNA, the CDR3 is TGTGCCACCAGTGATTTTTTTGAGACCCAGTACTTC.

This chain uses TRBV16 with TRBJ1-5, with 7 bases that match TRBD1. The trim removed 4 bases at V and 0 bases at J, leaving 6 bases unmatched. The CDR3 has 16 amino acids. Germline CDR1 KGHSY, CDR2 FQNENV. Here the CDR3 DNA reads TGTGCCAGCAGCCCTCCGGGACAGACTAGCAATCAGCCCCAGCATTTT. Its translation: CASSPPGQTSNQPQHF.

This clonotype was seen only a few times. V and J are TRBV5-1 and TRBJ1-1; D not certain. The germline V gene encodes CDR1 SGHRS and CDR2 YFSETQ. The CDR3 covers 16 residues. V was clipped by 6 bases and J by 0 bases, with 18 bases between them. CDR3 coding DNA: TGCGCCAGCACCCAGACTCCAGTCGGCATGAACACTGAAGCTTTCTTT. Protein: CASTQTPVGMNTEAFF.

This clonotype was seen at least ten times. The gene calls are TRBV12-3 or TRBV12-4 and TRBJ2-3, with D possibly called TRBD1 or TRBD2 (5 bases each). The CDR3 has 15 amino acids. V was shortened by 6 bases and J by 0 bases, with 13 bases between the two germline ends. The CDR3 is CASSPGTVSTDTQYF. CDR3 in DNA: TGTGCCAGCAGCCCCGGGACGGTTAGCACAGATACGCAGTATTTT.

The V and J genes are TRBV12-3 or TRBV12-4 and TRBJ2-3, with 8 bases aligning to TRBD2. The V and J ends lost 5 bases and 5 bases, in that order; junction bases with no gene match: 12. The CDR3 loop spans 16 amino acids. The CDR3: CASSTSTAGALDTQYF. The CDR3, as DNA: TGTGCCAGCAGTACATCCACAGCGGGGGCCTTAGATACGCAGTATTTT.

This clonotype appeared a few times. The V call is TRBV10-3, the J call TRBJ2-1; TRBD2 agrees at 12 bases. This CDR3 region has 16 residues. J gave up 4 bases and V 7 bases, and 8 bases lay outside the gene matches. Germline CDR1 reads ENHRY; CDR2 reads SYGVKD. The CDR3 region has the DNA TGTGCCATCAAAAGCCTAGCGGGAGGGCTTTACAATGAGCAGTTCTTC. This sequence encodes CAIKSLAGGLYNEQFF.

This clonotype was detected a few times. The chain uses TRBV6-1 and TRBJ2-1; 9 bases align to TRBD1. The germline CDR1 and CDR2 sequences are MNHNS and SASEGT. The CDR3 runs to 15 residues. After removal of 3 bases from V and 7 bases from J, the junction contained 7 bases not matched to a gene. CDR3 DNA sequence: TGTGCCAGCAGTGAGGGGAGGACAGGGGCTAATGAGCAGTTCTTC. As protein: CASSEGRTGANEQFF.

This clonotype was found a few times. This sequence joins TRBV29-1 and TRBJ2-5; D remains unclear. Germline V gene data show CDR1 as SQVTM and CDR2 as ANQGSEA. This CDR3 is 11 amino acids long. The DNA of the CDR3 is TGCAGGTTCGTGGGGAAAGAGACCCAGTACTTC. Translated: CRFVGKETQYF.

A few counts support this clonotype. V and J are TRBV7-8 and TRBJ2-2; 9 bases align to TRBD2. Germline V gene sequence: CDR1 SGHVS, CDR2 FQNEAQ. This CDR3 comprises 15 residues. Losses at the gene ends were 1 base for V and 4 bases for J; bases not matched to a gene: 1. The CDR3 region has the DNA TGTGCCAGCAGCTTAGTTAGCGGGAGCACCGGGGAGCTGTTTTTT. The encoded protein is CASSLVSGSTGELFF.

This clonotype has only a few counts. V usage is TRBV20-1 and J usage is TRBJ1-5; D might be TRBD1 (6 bases). The CDR3 runs 13 residues. V gave up 6 bases and J gave up 3 bases, with 12 bases separating them. Germline V lookup: CDR1 DFQATT, CDR2 SNEGSKA (reference sequence). The CDR3 coding sequence is TGCAGTGCCCAACAGGGATACAATCAGCCCCAGCATTTT. Protein product: CSAQQGYNQPQHF.

This clonotype was observed a few times. The chain employs TRBV12-5 and TRBJ2-5; 7 bases line up with TRBD2. Germline values: CDR1 LGHNT, CDR2 FRNRAP. The CDR3 has 16 amino acids. With V trimmed by 1 base and J by 1 base, 6 bases remained unmatched. The CDR3 nucleotides read TGTGCTAGTGGTTTGGGGGAGGGGCCCCTCCAAGAGACCCAGTACTTC. Its translation: CASGLGEGPLQETQYF.

This clonotype was observed a handful of times. V and J are TRBV11-2 and TRBJ2-3; 9 nucleotides agree with TRBD1. This CDR3 is 15 amino acids long. V shed 5 bases and J 2 bases; nucleotides not matched to a gene: 5. In germline, CDR1 is SGHAT, CDR2 FQNNGV. CDR3: CASSPGQGYTDTQYF. For the CDR3, the DNA is TGTGCCAGCAGCCCGGGACAGGGATACACAGATACGCAGTATTTT.

V gene TRBV7-9 combines with J gene TRBJ1-1; possible D gene TRBD1, 6 bases. Trimming cost V 5 bases and J 1 base, with 14 bases left between them. The CDR3 runs 15 residues. Germline assignment: CDR1 SEHNR and CDR2 FQNEAQ (reference sequence). The CDR3 region is CASSPLGAGNTEAFF. The CDR3 nucleotides read TGTGCCAGCAGCCCTCTGGGGGCGGGGAACACTGAAGCTTTCTTT.

The rearrangement links TRBV5-1 to TRBJ2-1; a possible D gene is TRBD1 (6 bases). V was clipped by 4 bases and J by 7 bases, with 12 bases between them. Germline CDR1 SGHRS, CDR2 YFSETQ. This CDR3 region has 13 residues. The CDR3: CASSPGQTNEQFF. Here the CDR3 DNA reads TGCGCCAGCAGCCCCGGACAGACTAATGAGCAGTTCTTC.

This clonotype occurred many times. The chain has TRBV4-1 and TRBJ2-1; TRBD2 matches at 13 bases. The CDR3 is 19 residues long. Losses at the gene ends were 0 bases for V and 8 bases for J; bases not matched to a gene: 13. Germline V lookup: CDR1 MGHRA, CDR2 YSYEKL. This chain's CDR3 is CASSQDNLGLAGVIDEQFF. CDR3 bases: TGCGCCAGCAGCCAAGACAATCTCGGACTAGCGGGAGTTATCGATGAGCAGTTCTTC.

This clonotype appeared many times. The J gene is TRBJ2-6, the V gene TRBV20-1, with D unclear. The CDR3 runs 13 residues. Germline CDR1 DFQATT, CDR2 SNEGSKA (reference sequence). The V end lost 6 bases, the J end lost 0 bases, and 6 bases lay between the germline ends. CDR3 sequence: CSALLSGANVLTF. CDR3 nucleotides: TGCAGTGCACTCCTCTCTGGGGCCAACGTCCTGACTTTC.

This clonotype was found a few times. V and J are TRBV6-1 and TRBJ2-1; perhaps TRBD1 as D (7 bases). Per the germline V gene, CDR1 is MNHNS and CDR2 is SASEGT. The ends were cut back, 8 bases at V and 2 bases at J, with 19 bases in the middle. The CDR3 has 16 residues. This CDR3 is CASPPGRDRAYNEQFF. In nucleotides, the CDR3 is TGTGCCAGCCCCCCGGGGCGGGACAGAGCCTACAATGAGCAGTTCTTC.

This clonotype has just a few counts. The V call is TRBV12-3 or TRBV12-4, the J call TRBJ1-1; D gene unclear. The CDR3 sequence is 13 residues long. The V end lost 5 bases, the J end lost 5 bases, and 12 bases lay between the germline ends. For the CDR3, the DNA is TGTGCCAGCAGTCCAACCCGGTGGACTGAAGCTTTCTTT. Residues: CASSPTRWTEAFF.